This T cell receptor beta chain was recorded in a study of T-cell memory formation after mild COVID-19. Study background: TCR clusters were mostly confined to one donor each.

Trimming pared 4 bases from V and 5 bases from J, leaving 9 bases between. The CDR3 spans 13 residues. Germline V gene sequence: CDR1 SGHAT, CDR2 FQDESV (reference sequence). As to this clonotype: Antigen: not known.

TCRdb re-called the 5' RACE reads through MiXCR, storing one row per CDR3 protein. The sample has about 58,000 distinct CDR3 sequences, 28% seen once; the top ten hold roughly two fifths. Study-level findings and limits: Contracting CD4+ clones sat mainly in CM and EM; CD8+ in EMRA. Pre-infection memory showed some responding clones, and this suggested that cross-reactive memory joined.

The source of this sequence is a man aged 18 to 35 who had mild COVID-19 (a few samples of this study predate the infection). Cell type and time point are not known. The V gene is TRBV11-1, the J gene TRBJ2-1; D is uncertain. The specimen was PBMCs or a T cell subset sorted from them (not recorded which). For the CDR3, the DNA is TGTGCCAGCAGCTCGGACCTTAACAATGAGCAGTTCTTC. It is translated as CASSSDLNNEQFF.